These 10 T cell receptor beta chains were sequenced from one sample in a study of OX40 agonist ivuxolimab in advanced cancers. Assay: immunoSEQ multiplex PCR; the TCRdb copy retains only in-frame clones and omits some. The top ten clones hold approximately 2.8% of a sample with 65,000 or so clones, roughly 88% of them seen once. This material consisted of CD4+ or CD8+ T cells sorted from blood, taken in a trial of the OX40 agonist ivuxolimab. These receptors originate from an adult with an advanced solid tumor such as melanoma, head and neck, liver or kidney cancer.

The genes are TRBV28 and TRBJ1-2, with D maybe TRBD1 (5 bases). The CDR3 is 14 residues long. CDR1 is MDHEN and CDR2 is SYDVKM in the germline V gene. V was trimmed by 2 bases and J by 4 bases, leaving 11 bases between them. As DNA, the CDR3 is TGTGCCAGCAGTTTACAAGGGACGGCCTATGGCTACACCTTC. Translating it yields CASSLQGTAYGYTF.

The chain recombines TRBV5-1 with TRBJ2-3; D is unresolved. V shed 1 base and J shed 2 bases, with 11 bases lying between them. CDR1 is SGHRS, CDR2 YFSETQ, per germline. The CDR3 covers 15 residues. This CDR3 is CASSLLGGNTDTQYF. The CDR3, as DNA: TGCGCCAGCAGCTTGCTAGGCGGCAACACAGATACGCAGTATTTT.

V and J are TRBV9 and TRBJ2-5; no firm D call. Deletions cut 2 bases from V and 4 bases from J, with 12 bases between. The CDR3 contains 14 residues. The germline CDR1 and CDR2 sequences are SGDLS and YYNGEE. The CDR3 region has the DNA TGTGCCAGCAGCGTGTTTCCTTTAGGAGAGACCCAGTACTTC. Translated: CASSVFPLGETQYF.

The genes are TRBV14 and TRBJ2-3; D not certain. V dropped 1 base and J dropped 0 bases, with 11 bases sitting between them. The V gene's germline CDR1 is SGHDN and CDR2 FVKESK. The length of the CDR3 is 16 residues. In DNA form, the CDR3 reads TGTGCCAGCAGCCAAGTCCCTTACGAGAGCACAGATACGCAGTATTTT. It codes for CASSQVPYESTDTQYF.

The table lists this clone with a few counts. The J gene is TRBJ1-4, the V gene TRBV19, with TRBD1 as a possible D gene (6 bases). Germline-derived CDR1 and CDR2 are LNHDA and SQIVND (reference sequence). CDR3 length equals 15 residues. V was shortened by 6 bases and J by 11 bases, with 22 bases between the two germline ends. The CDR3: CASRPGTRDLRKLFF. The CDR3 nucleotides read TGTGCCAGTAGACCTGGGACAAGGGATTTGAGGAAACTGTTTTTT.

The chain couples TRBV30 to TRBJ1-6; D unclear. Deletions cut 0 bases from V and 9 bases from J, with 6 bases between. The length of the CDR3 is 12 residues. The germline V gene has CDR1 GTSNPN and CDR2 SVGIG (reference sequence). The CDR3 loop reads CAWSVQSSPLHF. CDR3 sequence (DNA): TGTGCCTGGAGTGTACAGAGTTCACCCCTCCACTTT.

This chain connects TRBV15 to TRBJ2-3; tentative D call: TRBD1 (5 bases). V shed 0 bases and J shed 1 base, with 8 bases lying between them. The CDR3 consists of 15 residues. Germline CDR1 is LNHNV and CDR2 is YYDKDF (reference sequence). As DNA, the CDR3 is TGTGCCACCAGCAGAGATGTAGGGGGCACAGATACGCAGTATTTT. Its protein is CATSRDVGGTDTQYF.

The chain couples TRBV5-1 to TRBJ1-6; the D is unclear. V was clipped by 4 bases and J by 8 bases, with 13 bases between them. The CDR3 loop spans 14 amino acids. Germline CDR1 SGHRS, CDR2 YFSETQ. The CDR3 nucleotides are TGCGCCAGCAGCGAAGCCCCCGGAGATTCACCCCTCCACTTT. Encoded protein: CASSEAPGDSPLHF. The variable domain in full, with the rest retrieved from reference TRBV5-1 and TRBJ1-6, is KAGVTQTPRYLIKTRGQQVTLSCSPISGHRSVSWYQQTPGQGLQFLFEYFSETQRNKGNFPGRFSGRQFSNSRSEMNVSTLELGDSALYLCASSEAPGDSPLHFGNGTRLTVT.

The chain recombines TRBV28 with TRBJ1-1, with 7 bases fitting TRBD1. CDR1 is MDHEN and CDR2 is SYDVKM in the germline V gene. Unmatched junction bases numbered 9, after V lost 5 bases and J lost 0 bases. The CDR3 is 16 amino acids. Written as DNA, the CDR3 is TGTGCCAGCAGTCCAACAGGGGTCCCTATGAACACTGAAGCTTTCTTT. Residues: CASSPTGVPMNTEAFF. Based on the CDR3 plus reference TRBV28 and TRBJ1-1, the full variable domain is DVKVTQSSRYLVKRTGEKVFLECVQDMDHENMFWYRQDPGLGLRLIYFSYDVKMKEKGDIPEGYSVSREKKERFSLILESASTNQTSMYLCASSPTGVPMNTEAFFGQGTRLTVV.

In this sample, this clone turned up once. The chain joins TRBV6-5 to TRBJ2-1, with 9 positions matching TRBD1. Per germline, CDR1 MNHEY and CDR2 SVGAGI. The CDR3 runs 15 residues. V gave up 3 bases and J gave up 8 bases; unmatched junction bases: 8. In DNA, the CDR3 is TGTGCCAGCAGTTATACCGGGACAGGGCTTCATGAGCAGTTCTTC. Encoded protein: CASSYTGTGLHEQFF.